The next 17 T cell receptor beta chains were all read from a single sample in a study of blood T cell repertoires in COVID-19. TCRdb's copy holds only in-frame clones and misses some; the assay was immunoSEQ multiplex PCR. This sample has roughly 69,000 clones, with 85% to 90% found just once. The sample taken for sequencing was peripheral blood. Every receptor here comes from a man aged 45-60 years with active COVID-19.

V gene TRBV24-1 combines with J gene TRBJ2-1; 14 nucleotides align to TRBD2. The CDR3 is 19 residues long. The V gene's germline CDR1 is KGHDR and CDR2 SFDVKD. V trimming: 1 base; J trimming: 6 bases; junction bases outside the gene matches: 10. The CDR3 DNA reads TGTGCCACCAGTGATTTCCCCGGGACTAGCGGGAGCGGCAGCAATGAGCAGTTCTTC. This codes for CATSDFPGTSGSGSNEQFF.

The chain carries TRBV7-3 and TRBJ2-1; 10 nucleotides align to TRBD2. V dropped 5 bases and J dropped 5; count of bases not matched to a gene: 9. Germline CDR1 reads SGHTA; CDR2 reads FQGTGA. This CDR3 contains 16 residues. The CDR3 reads CASSLVGTSVNNEQFF. As DNA, the CDR3 is TGTGCCAGCAGCCTAGTAGGGACTAGCGTCAACAATGAGCAGTTCTTC.

The J gene is TRBJ2-7, the V gene TRBV5-4, with TRBD2 matching over 10 bases. V shed 0 bases and J 5 bases; nucleotides not matched to a gene: 8. In germline, CDR1 is SGHNT, CDR2 YYREEE (reference sequence). CDR3 length equals 16 residues. This CDR3 is CASSLGRASGGDEQYF. CDR3 coding DNA: TGTGCCAGCAGCTTGGGGAGGGCTAGCGGGGGAGACGAGCAGTACTTC.

This clone counts as medium-sized (0.01 to 0.1%). The rearrangement links TRBV3-1 (or the pseudogene TRBV3-2) to TRBJ1-2, with 7 bases aligning to TRBD1. This CDR3 spans 15 amino acids. Germline lookup yields CDR1 LGHDT and CDR2 YNNKEL (reference sequence). Trimming cost V 4 bases and J 0 bases; bases outside gene matches: 5. CDR3 nucleotides: TGTGCCAGCAGCCTATCGGGGACAGCTAACTATGGCTACACCTTC. This codes for CASSLSGTANYGYTF.

The chain links TRBV29-1 to TRBJ2-1; 9 bases are shared with TRBD2. V gave up 6 bases and J gave up 0 bases; unmatched junction bases: 6. CDR3 size: 15 residues. Germline lookup yields CDR1 SQVTM and CDR2 ANQGSEA. In DNA, the CDR3 is TGCAGCGTAGCGACTAGCGGACTCTCCTACAATGAGCAGTTCTTC. The encoded protein is CSVATSGLSYNEQFF.

The chain has TRBV29-1 and TRBJ1-2; D unresolved. Germline V gives CDR1 SQVTM, CDR2 ANQGSEA. This CDR3 is 10 amino acids long. With 3 bases removed from V and 10 bases from J, the gap between germline ends came to 9 bases. The CDR3 spells CSVDDTNYTF. CDR3 DNA sequence: TGCAGCGTTGATGACACAAACTACACCTTC.

V gene TRBV5-1 combines with J gene TRBJ1-2; TRBD1 might be the D (6 bases). The V and J ends lost 1 base and 2 bases respectively, with 9 bases between them. The CDR3 is made up of 14 amino acids. Germline V CDR1 and CDR2: SGHRS, YFSETQ. The chain's CDR3 is CASSLRDNNYGYTF. In DNA, the CDR3 is TGCGCCAGCAGCTTGAGGGACAACAACTATGGCTACACCTTC. Variable domain in full (rest from reference TRBV5-1 and TRBJ1-2): KAGVTQTPRYLIKTRGQQVTLSCSPISGHRSVSWYQQTPGQGLQFLFEYFSETQRNKGNFPGRFSGRQFSNSRSEMNVSTLELGDSALYLCASSLRDNNYGYTFGSGTRLTVV.

The chain is built from TRBV2 and TRBJ1-1; D not certain. There are 13 residues in the CDR3. V was clipped by 4 bases and J by 1 base, with 7 bases between them. CDR1 and CDR2 (germline): SNHLY, FYNNEI. CDR3 loop: CASSVAENTEAFF. The CDR3 DNA reads as TGTGCCAGCAGTGTTGCAGAGAACACTGAAGCTTTCTTT.

V is TRBV19 and J is TRBJ2-1; the D is unclear. The CDR3 is made up of 15 amino acids. V was pared by 3 bases and J by 1 base, with 10 bases between. Germline CDR1 is LNHDA and CDR2 is SQIVND (reference sequence). The CDR3 loop is CASSMSAVSYNEQFF. In nucleotides, the CDR3 is TGTGCCAGTAGTATGTCTGCGGTTTCCTACAATGAGCAGTTCTTC.

This clone has only a few counts. The rearrangement links TRBV7-3 to TRBJ2-3; D gene uncertain. V was cut by 5 bases and J by 5 bases, with 14 bases left in between. This CDR3 has 14 residues. The germline V gene has CDR1 SGHTA and CDR2 FQGTGA. The DNA of the CDR3 is TGTGCCAGCAGCCTCTCAACTACGCGAGATACGCAGTATTTT. Amino acid sequence: CASSLSTTRDTQYF.

The chain recombines TRBV5-5 with TRBJ1-3, with D possibly being TRBD1 (5 bases). Trimming took 0 bases from V and 5 from J, leaving 12 bases between them. Germline CDR1 SGHKS, CDR2 YYEKEE (reference sequence). The length of the CDR3 is 15 residues. The DNA of the CDR3 is TGTGCCAGCAGCTTGGCTGCCAGGGCCCGAAACACCATATATTTT. Translation: CASSLAARARNTIYF.

The V call is TRBV6-6, the J call TRBJ2-7, with 7 positions matching TRBD2. Germline CDR1 reads MNHNY; CDR2 reads SVGAGI (reference sequence). The CDR3 sequence is 12 residues long. The V gene end was trimmed by 9 bases and the J gene end by 2 bases; junction bases not matched to a gene: 4. CDR3 region: CARSGATYEQYF. CDR3 sequence (DNA): TGTGCCAGAAGCGGGGCCACCTACGAGCAGTACTTC.

The chain uses TRBV6-5 and TRBJ2-7; D might be TRBD1 (7 bases). The V end was cut by 0 bases, the J end by 3 bases, with 12 bases between. CDR1 is MNHEY, CDR2 SVGAGI, per germline. The CDR3 covers 15 residues. The CDR3 DNA follows: TGTGCCAGCAGTTACTCGAGGCAGGGGGGCTACGAGCAGTACTTC. Translation gives CASSYSRQGGYEQYF.

The chain employs TRBV11-2 and TRBJ1-2; D not resolved. Trimming left V 5 bases short and J 8 bases short, with 21 bases between. The germline gives CDR1 SGHAT, CDR2 FQNNGV. The CDR3 has 15 amino acids. The CDR3: CASSLSPGSLGGYTF. In DNA form, the CDR3 reads TGTGCCAGCAGCCTCTCACCAGGCTCCCTCGGCGGCTACACCTTC.

The J gene is TRBJ2-1, the V gene TRBV13; 8 bases map to TRBD1. V shed 4 bases and J 7 bases; nucleotides not matched to a gene: 12. The CDR3 runs 16 residues. Germline CDR1 is PRHDT and CDR2 is FYEKMQ (reference sequence). CDR3 in amino acids: CASSSVRTGSVNEQFF. CDR3 DNA: TGTGCCAGCAGCTCGGTCCGGACAGGGAGTGTAAATGAGCAGTTCTTC. The full variable domain, with the rest looked up from reference TRBV13 and TRBJ2-1, is AAGVIQSPRHLIKEKRETATLKCYPIPRHDTVYWYQQGPGQDPQFLISFYEKMQSDKGSIPDRFSAQQFSDYHSELNMSSLELGDSALYFCASSSVRTGSVNEQFFGPGTRLTVL.

The chain has TRBV13 and TRBJ2-1; D is possibly TRBD2 (6 bases). CDR1 is PRHDT and CDR2 is FYEKMQ in the germline V gene (reference sequence). CDR3 size: 15 residues. With 0 bases removed from V and 6 bases from J, the gap between germline ends came to 12 bases. The CDR3: CASSLGLEGLNEQFF. In DNA, the CDR3 is TGTGCCAGCAGCTTAGGACTGGAGGGCCTCAATGAGCAGTTCTTC.

V gene TRBV28 combines with J gene TRBJ2-1; D might be TRBD2 (6 bases). Germline V gene lookup returns CDR1 MDHEN and CDR2 SYDVKM. Trimming left V 10 bases short and J 3 bases short, with 16 bases between. The CDR3 totals 14 residues. CDR3 residues: CATTPGADYNEQFF. The CDR3 bases are TGTGCCACTACTCCGGGAGCGGACTACAATGAGCAGTTCTTC.